The clone carrying this TCR beta chain turned up a few times. Its antigen is undetermined. This sample is part of a study of T cells in Graves' hyperthyroidism and ophthalmopathy. Germline V lookup: CDR1 PRHDT, CDR2 FYEKMQ (reference sequence). The CDR3 is 15 amino acids. The ends lost 9 bases at V and 7 bases at J; junction bases unmatched: 12. Study outcomes and limitations: Most thyroid clonotypes with frequency above 0.001 were detected in blood. For ophthalmopathy, model prediction preceded onset by a median about 6 months.

No progression to ophthalmopathy during 18 months of follow-up defined stable disease. In patients aged 18 to 65, hyperthyroidism was newly diagnosed, with duration under 2 months. The source material, RNA transcripts, was used to amplify TCR beta CDR3 regions. TCR CDR3 underwent first-round RT-PCR with the HTBI primer set. TCRdb fed the multiplex PCR reads into MiXCR, producing one record per CDR3 protein. This sample has a few hundred thousand distinct CDR3 sequences, with roughly 46% found just once. Sample: peripheral blood or thyroid tissue (not recorded which). The TCR sequence derives from a woman younger than 30 with Graves' hyperthyroidism. The J gene is TRBJ2-1, the V gene TRBV13, with 10 bases aligning to TRBD2. CDR3 in amino acids: CASSTSAGGPNEQFF. CDR3 nucleotides: TGTGCCAGTAGTACCTCAGCGGGAGGGCCTAATGAGCAGTTCTTC.